The clone carrying this T cell receptor beta chain appeared once. Its cognate antigen is unknown. Using a J-beta primer mix together with a sample-barcoded 5' primer, a second PCR was run for roughly 7 to 12 cycles. TCRdb fed the 5' RACE reads into MiXCR, producing one record per CDR3 protein. In the table there are 1.8 million or so distinct CDR3 sequences, around 42% of which are singletons. Per germline, CDR1 SGHDN and CDR2 FVKESK. This CDR3 comprises 12 residues. V gave up 4 bases and J gave up 11 bases, with 9 bases separating them. This entry is derived from a study of blood T cells in healthy people across ages. Study conclusions and caveats: A roughly linear fall in TCR beta diversity per million T cells was seen with increasing age. Relative to aged donors, long-lived donors carried more naive CD4+ cells and displayed higher diversity.

The receptor was derived from a human donor in good health. The chain couples TRBV14 to TRBJ2-6; unclear D gene. Sequences were obtained from blood. For the CDR3, the DNA is TGTGCCAGCAGCCCCTTGTGGGACGTCCTGACTTTC. Translation: CASSPLWDVLTF.